This T cell receptor beta chain emerged from a study of PD-1 blockade in classical Hodgkin lymphoma. From germline, CDR1 is SGHRS and CDR2 YFSETQ. The V and J ends lost 1 base and 6 bases respectively, with 18 bases between them. The CDR3 runs to 16 residues. General study points: Reports described newly diagnosed patients as having lower baseline TCR diversity than healthy donors.

Clones were read by immunoSEQ multiplex PCR, and TCRdb kept only the in-frame ones, dropping some. The sample includes around 2,000 clones, around 79% of them seen just once. Indicated time point: newly diagnosed, previously untreated cHL patient sample. The study isolated CD8+ T cells from thawed PBMCs by magnetic negative selection. PBMCs from patients with newly diagnosed, untreated classical Hodgkin lymphoma served as a comparison group for the relapsed/refractory trial patients. Comments on this clone: Its target is unknown.

This sequence originates from a human donor with classical Hodgkin lymphoma. The rearrangement uses TRBV5-1 and TRBJ2-3; D is ambiguous. Input material: CD8+ T cells from blood. CDR3 nucleotide sequence: TGCGCCAGCAGCTTGCTGGCTAGAGAAGGTTCGGATACGCAGTATTTT. Translation gives CASSLLAREGSDTQYF.